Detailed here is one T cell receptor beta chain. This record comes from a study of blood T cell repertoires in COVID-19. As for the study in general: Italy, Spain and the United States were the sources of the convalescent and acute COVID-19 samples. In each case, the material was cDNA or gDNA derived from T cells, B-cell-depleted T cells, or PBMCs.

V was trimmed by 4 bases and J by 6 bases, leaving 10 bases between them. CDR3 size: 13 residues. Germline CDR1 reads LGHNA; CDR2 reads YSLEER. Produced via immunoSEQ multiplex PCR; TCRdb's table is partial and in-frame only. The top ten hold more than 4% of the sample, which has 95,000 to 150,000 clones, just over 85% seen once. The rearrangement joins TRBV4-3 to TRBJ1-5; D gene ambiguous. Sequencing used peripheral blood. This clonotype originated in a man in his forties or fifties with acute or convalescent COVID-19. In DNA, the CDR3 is TGCGCCAGCAGCCCCACAGTAGGTCAGCCCCAGCATTTT. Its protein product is CASSPTVGQPQHF.